The 9 T cell receptor beta chains given below trace back to one sample, sequenced in a study of CXCR3-negative and CXCR3-positive naive CD8 T cells. The TRB libraries of cDNA were built by UMI-labeled 5' RACE. TCRdb re-called the 5' RACE reads and gives one entry per CDR3 protein, without DNA. This table holds around 120,000 distinct CDR3 sequences. Findings of the study overall: CXCR3-negative naive cells had less hydrophobic TRB CDR3s than did CXCR3-positive naive cells.

These receptors have no known antigen. Sequenced material: naive CXCR3+ CD8+ T cells from blood. Subset meaning: CD45RO-CCR7+CD27+CD95- naive CD8+ T cells expressing CXCR3 (TNR3+). The receptors here all came from a human donor in good health. Some clones in this sample may be carry-over from other donors' samples.

The chain combines TRBV9 with TRBJ2-7. The CDR3 covers 15 residues. The V gene's germline CDR1 is SGDLS and CDR2 YYNGEE. The CDR3 protein is CASSVGSSVSYEQYF.

The genes are TRBV13 and TRBJ1-1; the TCRdb D gene call, TRBD1, has no DNA to confirm it. The CDR3 is 13 amino acids. Germline-derived CDR1 and CDR2 are PRHDT and FYEKMQ (reference sequence). The CDR3 is CASSLRDVTEAFF.

The chain recombines TRBV19 with TRBJ1-5. From germline, CDR1 is LNHDA and CDR2 SQIVND (reference sequence). This CDR3 is 15 amino acids long. CDR3 loop: CASSIGDGLNQPQHF.

The V gene is TRBV20-1, the J gene TRBJ1-4; the D gene TCRdb calls, TRBD1, cannot be checked with no DNA. Per the germline V gene, CDR1 is DFQATT and CDR2 is SNEGSKA (reference sequence). This CDR3 is built from 12 residues. CDR3 loop: CSARGPEEKLFF.

The gene calls are TRBV5-1 and TRBJ2-1; TCRdb outputs TRBD1, but without DNA this stays unchecked. The CDR3 extends over 15 amino acids. Germline CDR1 reads SGHRS; CDR2 reads YFSETQ. CDR3 residues: CASSYGQGADNEQFF.

V is TRBV12-3 or TRBV12-4 and J is TRBJ2-7; there is no DNA to check the TCRdb D call of TRBD1. The CDR3 has 12 residues. The CDR3 loop is CASSFTGLEQYF.

The chain uses TRBV7-9 and TRBJ1-1; TCRdb's D call of TRBD1 is untestable without DNA. This CDR3 contains 14 residues. Germline values: CDR1 SEHNR, CDR2 FQNEAQ (reference sequence). This CDR3 is CASSLETANTEAFF. Together with reference TRBV7-9 and TRBJ1-1, the CDR3 gives the full variable domain: DTGVSQNPRHKITKRGQNVTFRCDPISEHNRLYWYRQTLGQGPEFLTYFQNEAQLEKSRLLSDRFSAERPKGSFSTLEIQRTEQGDSAMYLCASSLETANTEAFFGQGTRLTVV.

The rearrangement joins TRBV18 to TRBJ2-7. The CDR3 runs to 14 residues. CDR1 is KGHSH and CDR2 is LQKENI in the germline V gene. This chain's CDR3 is CASSPSGGWNEQYF. The variable domain in full, completed from reference TRBV18 and TRBJ2-7, reads NAGVMQNPRHLVRRRGQEARLRCSPMKGHSHVYWYRQLPEEGLKFMVYLQKENIIDESGMPKERFSAEFPKEGPSILRIQQVVRGDSAAYFCASSPSGGWNEQYFGPGTRLTVT.

This sequence joins TRBV7-9 and TRBJ2-1; the D gene TCRdb calls, TRBD2, cannot be checked with no DNA. The CDR3 sequence is 15 residues long. Germline loops: CDR1 SEHNR, CDR2 FQNEAQ (reference sequence). The CDR3 here is CASSPGLADFNEQFF.